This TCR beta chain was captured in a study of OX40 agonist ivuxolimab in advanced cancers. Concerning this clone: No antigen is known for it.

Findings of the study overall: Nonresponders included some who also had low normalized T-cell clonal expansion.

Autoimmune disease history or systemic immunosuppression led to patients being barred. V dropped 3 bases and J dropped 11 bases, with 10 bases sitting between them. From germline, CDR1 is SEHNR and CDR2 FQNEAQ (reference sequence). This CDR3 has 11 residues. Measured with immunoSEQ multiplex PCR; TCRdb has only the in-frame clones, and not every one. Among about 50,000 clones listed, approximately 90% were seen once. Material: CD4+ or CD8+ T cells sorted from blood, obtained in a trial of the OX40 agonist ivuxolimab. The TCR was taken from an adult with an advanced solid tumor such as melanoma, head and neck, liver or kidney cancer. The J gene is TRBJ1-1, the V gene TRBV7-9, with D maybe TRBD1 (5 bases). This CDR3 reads CASSFTEGAFF. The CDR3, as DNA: TGTGCCAGCAGCTTCACAGAGGGGGCTTTCTTT.